What follows are 2 T cell receptor beta chains derived from one specimen sequenced in a study of cytomegalovirus exposure and HLA in healthy donors. Vbeta (60) and Jbeta (13) primers were used in the PCR. TCRdb's copy holds only in-frame clones and misses some; the assay was immunoSEQ multiplex PCR. Here the sample spans about 180,000 clones, about three quarters being singletons. Sequenced: PBMCs. The source of these receptors is a woman between 55 and 75 years old in good health and CMV-seropositive.

The chain uses TRBV6-1 and TRBJ1-5; D is ambiguous. Trimming removed 1 base from V and 4 bases from J, with 5 bases in between. The CDR3 consists of 13 residues. Germline lookup yields CDR1 MNHNS and CDR2 SASEGT. In DNA, the CDR3 is TGTGCCAGCAGTGAAGATATGAATCAGCCCCAGCATTTT. Its protein product is CASSEDMNQPQHF.

The gene calls are TRBV30 and TRBJ2-3; 7 bases align to TRBD2. The ends lost 4 bases at V and 0 bases at J; junction bases unmatched: 7. The V gene's germline CDR1 is GTSNPN and CDR2 SVGIG (reference sequence). The CDR3 runs to 15 residues. CDR3 nucleotides: TGTGCCTGGACCGGGGGGACCCGTAGCACAGATACGCAGTATTTT. Translated: CAWTGGTRSTDTQYF.